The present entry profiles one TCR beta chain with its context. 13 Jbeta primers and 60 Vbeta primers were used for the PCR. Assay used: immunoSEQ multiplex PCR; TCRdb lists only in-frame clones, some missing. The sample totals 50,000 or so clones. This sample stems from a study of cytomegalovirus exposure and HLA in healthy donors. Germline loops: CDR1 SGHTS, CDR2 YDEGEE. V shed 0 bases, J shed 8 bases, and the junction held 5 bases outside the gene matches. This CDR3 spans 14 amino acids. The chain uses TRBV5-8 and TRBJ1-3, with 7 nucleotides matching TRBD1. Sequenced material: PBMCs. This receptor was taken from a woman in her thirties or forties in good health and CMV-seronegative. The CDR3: CASSLGQGLDTIYF. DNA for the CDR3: TGTGCCAGCAGCTTGGGACAGGGCTTGGACACCATATATTTT.